This TCR beta chain emerged from a study of blood T cell repertoires in COVID-19. The assay was immunoSEQ multiplex PCR, and TCRdb's table has in-frame clones only and misses some. The sample comprises some 150,000 clones, approximately 80% of which are singletons, and approximately 0.5% rests with the top ten. This TCR was sampled from a man in his sixties with acute or convalescent COVID-19. The sequencing input was peripheral blood.

The CDR3 sequence is CASSQAGVGSYGYTF. CDR3 DNA: TGCGCCAGCAGCCAAGCGGGGGTGGGGAGCTATGGCTACACCTTC. The chain links TRBV4-1 to TRBJ1-2, with TRBD1 as a possible D gene (5 bases). Trimming removed 1 base at V and 4 bases at J, with 13 bases between. The CDR3 is 15 amino acids. CDR1 and CDR2 (germline): MGHRA, YSYEKL.